This entry concerns a single TCR beta chain. Its cognate antigen is unknown. This specimen belongs to a study of T cell repertoires in cytomegalovirus infection. Trimming cost V 6 bases and J 10 bases; bases outside gene matches: 6. This CDR3 contains 14 residues. In germline, CDR1 is MNHNS, CDR2 SASEGT. Using its own MiXCR run on the reads, TCRdb lists one record per CDR3 protein. This table has 380,000 or so distinct CDR3 sequences, approximately 35% appearing once. The origin of this receptor is a human donor in good health (CMV status not recorded). Some clones in this sample may be carry-over from other donors' samples. The source was cultured PBMCs, collected from culture after CMV antigen stimulation. V and J are TRBV6-1 and TRBJ1-6, with 10 positions matching TRBD1. CDR3 sequence (DNA): TGTGCCAGCAGGGGGACAGGGGTTCGGTCACCCCTCCACTTT. It yields the protein CASRGTGVRSPLHF.